Listed below are T cell receptor beta chains from one sample, sequenced in a study of blood T cell repertoires in COVID-19. Method: immunoSEQ multiplex PCR; TCRdb's copy keeps in-frame clones and lacks some. Among roughly 40,000 clones listed, more than 75% were seen once. Material: peripheral blood. Receptors were obtained from a man older than 75 with acute or convalescent COVID-19. CDR3s include the opening cysteine and the closing phenylalanine or tryptophan. The D gene is left open where the match is weak.

D | J | V | DNA | CDR3
TRBD1 | TRBJ2-3 | TRBV9 | TGTGCCAGCACCGGGACAGGGGGCGGTGGAGATACGCAGTATTTT | CASTGTGGGGDTQYF
- | TRBJ2-1 | TRBV20-1 | TGCAGTGCTAGTGTTCCCGCAGGCAATGAGCAGTTCTTC | CSASVPAGNEQFF
- | TRBJ2-3 | TRBV5-5 | TGTGCCAGCAGCAGAAACAGGGGGGGAGGCACAGATACGCAGTATTTT | CASSRNRGGGTDTQYF
- | TRBJ2-3 | TRBV6-4 | TGTGCCAGCAGTGCCCGGGGGATTAGCACAGATACGCAGTATTTT | CASSARGISTDTQYF
TRBD1 | TRBJ1-1 | TRBV6-5 | TGTGCCAGCATAAGACAGGGGGGTATGAACACTGAAGCTTTCTTT | CASIRQGGMNTEAFF
- | TRBJ1-2 | TRBV7-9 | TGTGCCAGCAGTGTGGGCAGGGCCGGGGGCTACACCTTC | CASSVGRAGGYTF
- | TRBJ2-7 | TRBV7-2 | TGTGCCAGCAGCTTAGAGTCGCGGGCCCTCTCCTACGAGCAGTACTTC | CASSLESRALSYEQYF
TRBD1 | TRBJ2-3 | TRBV6-1 | TGTGCCAGCAGTGAGGTACAGGGGGCTTATCCAGATACGCAGTATTTT | CASSEVQGAYPDTQYF
- | TRBJ2-1 | TRBV19 | TGTGCCAGTAGTATCTCGTGGGATAGGGGCAATGAGCAGTTCTTC | CASSISWDRGNEQFF
TRBD1 | TRBJ2-7 | TRBV2 | TGTGCCAGCAGTGTGGACAGGAGCTCCTACGAGCAGTACTTC | CASSVDRSSYEQYF
TRBD2 | TRBJ2-7 | TRBV19 | TGTGCCAGTAGTAGTCGCCTCCGGCTAGCGGGAGCCTACGAGCAGTACTTC | CASSSRLRLAGAYEQYF
- | TRBJ1-6 | TRBV9 | TGTGCCAGCAGCGTAGGGAGGAATTCACCCCTCCACTTT | CASSVGRNSPLHF
- | TRBJ1-2 | TRBV30 | TGTGCCTGGAGTGTTAGCGGGGGGCGGTTAGACTATGGCTACACCTTC | CAWSVSGGRLDYGYTF
TRBD1 | TRBJ1-1 | TRBV5-1 | TGCGCCAGCAGCCACTCACAGGGGAGGAACACTGAAGCTTTCTTT | CASSHSQGRNTEAFF
- | TRBJ2-1 | TRBV6-1 | TGTGCCAGCAGTGAAGTGAGTCAGGTTGAGCAGTTCTTC | CASSEVSQVEQFF
- | TRBJ1-4 | TRBV7-2 | TGTGCCAGCAGCTTCGGACTGTATAATGAAAAACTGTTTTTT | CASSFGLYNEKLFF
- | TRBJ2-2 | TRBV7-2 | TGTGCCAGCAGTCGGTCCCTTACCGGGGAGCTGTTTTTT | CASSRSLTGELFF